This T cell receptor (beta chain) was identified in a study of cytomegalovirus exposure and HLA in healthy donors. Study-level results: The HLA-A and HLA-B alleles of most subjects were reportedly predicted accurately from TCR beta sequences. For TCR beta chains, V- and J-gene trimming was later linked to a missense DCLRE1C variant.

This CDR3 spans 15 amino acids. Trimming removed 4 bases from V and 3 bases from J; junction bases left unmatched: 6. CDR1 and CDR2 (germline): MDHEN, SYDVKM. Details on this clone: Its antigen is not known.

The PCR ran on 60 Vbeta and 13 Jbeta primers. The protocol was immunoSEQ multiplex PCR, while the TCRdb copy is restricted to in-frame clones and leaves out a portion. Here the sample spans about 180,000 clones, approximately 80% being singletons. The V call is TRBV28, the J call TRBJ1-2; 9 bases are a match to TRBD1. The sample taken for sequencing was PBMCs. The receptor was isolated from a young man in good health and CMV-seronegative. CDR3 sequence reads: CASSSGGQGDYGYTF. The CDR3 region has the DNA TGTGCCAGCAGTTCGGGGGGACAGGGTGACTATGGCTACACCTTC.